This T cell receptor (beta chain) is from a study of CD8+CD57+ T cells in acquired aplastic anemia. Study-wide results and limits: It was found that roughly 31 CD8+ CDR3 sequences were shared between patients and controls.

CDR1 is SNHLY and CDR2 is FYNNEI in the germline V gene. Unmatched junction bases numbered 6, after V lost 3 bases and J lost 4 bases. The CDR3 consists of 15 residues. In regard to this clonotype: The target antigen is unknown.

Profiles of TCR beta VDJ and CDR3 were generated from a genomic DNA template. One entry per CDR3 protein results from TCRdb running MiXCR on the reads. Of roughly 180,000 distinct CDR3 sequences listed, around 63% were seen once; the top ten hold about two fifths. CD8+CD57+ cell expansion had been shown by flow cytometry in patients chosen for sequencing. Each patient carried a diagnosis of severe acquired aplastic anemia. There was no therapy given to any patient before the blood sampling took place. The source of this sequence is a human donor with aplastic anemia. V is TRBV2 and J is TRBJ2-1; 7 positions match TRBD2. The sequencing sample was made of sorted CD4+, CD8+, or CD8+CD57+ T cells (not recorded which) from PBMCs. CDR3 in DNA: TGTGCCAGCAGTGACTCTCCGGGGGGATACAATGAGCAGTTCTTC. Amino acids: CASSDSPGGYNEQFF.